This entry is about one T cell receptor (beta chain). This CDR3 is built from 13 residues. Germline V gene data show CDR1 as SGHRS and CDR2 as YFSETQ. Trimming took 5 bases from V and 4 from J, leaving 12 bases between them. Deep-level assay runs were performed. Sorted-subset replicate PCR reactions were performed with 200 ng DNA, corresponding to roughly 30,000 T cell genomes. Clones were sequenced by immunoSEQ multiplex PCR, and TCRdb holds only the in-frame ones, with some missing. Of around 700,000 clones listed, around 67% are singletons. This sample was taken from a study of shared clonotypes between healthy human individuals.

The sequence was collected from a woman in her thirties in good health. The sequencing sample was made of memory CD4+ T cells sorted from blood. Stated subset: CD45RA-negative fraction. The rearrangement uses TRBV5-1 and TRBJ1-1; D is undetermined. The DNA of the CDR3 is TGCGCCAGCAGAGAGGCCACGATCACTGAAGCTTTCTTT. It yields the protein CASREATITEAFF.